This is a list of T cell receptor beta chains from one sample in a study of T cells in Graves' hyperthyroidism and ophthalmopathy. MiXCR, run by TCRdb on the multiplex PCR reads, gives a single entry per CDR3 protein. The sample holds about 500,000 distinct CDR3 sequences, around 15% seen once. Sequencing was carried out using blood. These receptors all stem from a woman in her twenties or thirties with Graves' ophthalmopathy. Both conserved end residues are part of each CDR3. The order of the fields is V gene, clone size, J gene, D gene, CDR3 protein, CDR3 DNA. A D gene is named only where the DNA matches it firmly. Not every row has a clone size; where given, it reads once, few, many or a size class.

TRBV7-3	few	TRBJ2-4	.	CASSLKSQDLLAKNIQYF	TGTGCCAGCAGCTTAAAATCCCAGGACCTACTAGCCAAAAACATTCAGTACTTC
TRBV20-1	many	TRBJ2-5	TRBD1	CSARDYGQATRTQYF	TGCAGTGCTAGAGATTACGGACAGGCTACACGGACCCAGTACTTC
TRBV24-1	.	TRBJ2-1	TRBD2	CATSALTSGREAEQFF	TGTGCCACCAGTGCCCTGACTAGCGGGAGGGAGGCTGAGCAGTTCTTC
TRBV2	many	TRBJ1-5	.	CASSGGQKNQPQHF	TGTGCCAGCAGTGGTGGACAGAAAAATCAGCCCCAGCATTTT
TRBV24-1	.	TRBJ2-2	TRBD2	CATSDLRTGLTSGRYTVTGELFF	TGTGCCACCAGTGATTTGAGGACAGGACTGACTAGCGGGAGATATACTGTAACCGGGGAGCTGTTTTTT
TRBV20-1	many	TRBJ2-7	TRBD2	CSARVTSGISYEQYF	TGCAGTGCCAGGGTGACTAGCGGGATCTCCTACGAGCAGTACTTC
TRBV11-3	many	TRBJ2-3	.	CASSSGLSIRTDTQYF	TGTGCCAGCAGTTCAGGACTCTCAATCCGCACAGATACGCAGTATTTT
TRBV7-2	many	TRBJ2-5	.	CASSLARGPQETQYF	TGTGCCAGCAGCTTAGCCCGGGGGCCTCAAGAGACCCAGTACTTC
TRBV28	many	TRBJ1-5	.	CASSSRDQPQHF	TGTGCCAGCAGTTCCCGGGACCAGCCCCAGCATTTT
TRBV28	.	TRBJ1-6	.	CASRWEGSDTLHF	TGTGCCAGCAGATGGGAGGGGAGCGACACCCTCCACTTT
TRBV11-2	many	TRBJ2-3	TRBD2	CASSLVLAGDTDTQYF	TGTGCCAGCAGCTTAGTTCTAGCGGGAGACACAGATACGCAGTATTTT
TRBV18	many	TRBJ2-5	.	CASSPTSVQETQYF	TGTGCCAGCTCACCAACGTCCGTCCAAGAGACCCAGTACTTC
TRBV15	.	TRBJ1-5	TRBD1	CATSSGQGNQPQHF	TGTGCCACCAGCAGTGGACAGGGGAATCAGCCCCAGCATTTT
TRBV28	many	TRBJ2-1	TRBD2	CASNRAGVGYNEQFF	TGTGCCAGCAACCGAGCGGGAGTCGGATACAATGAGCAGTTCTTC
TRBV18	few	TRBJ2-2	.	CASSPTQNTGELFF	TGTGCCAGCTCACCGACTCAGAACACCGGGGAGCTGTTTTTT
TRBV9	few	TRBJ1-3	.	CASSVDPGQRNTIYF	TGTGCCAGCAGCGTAGACCCTGGACAGAGGAACACCATATATTTT
TRBV5-1	.	TRBJ2-1	.	CASSLESFNEQFF	TGCGCCAGCAGCCTAGAGTCCTTCAATGAGCAGTTCTTC
TRBV27	.	TRBJ1-6	.	CASRAASSYNSPLHF	TGTGCCAGCAGGGCAGCGAGCTCCTATAATTCACCCCTCCACTTT
TRBV12-3/TRBV12-4	many	TRBJ2-1	TRBD2	CASRLAGAANEQFF	TGTGCCAGCAGGTTAGCGGGAGCGGCGAATGAGCAGTTCTTC
TRBV20-1	many	TRBJ2-7	TRBD1	CSAVSDRELEQYF	TGCAGTGCTGTCTCGGACAGGGAGTTAGAGCAGTACTTC
TRBV2	many	TRBJ2-1	.	CASSDSWGSSYNEQFF	TGTGCCAGCAGTGACAGCTGGGGCAGCTCCTACAATGAGCAGTTCTTC
TRBV25-1	many	TRBJ2-5	.	CASSREWETQYF	TGTGCCAGCAGTCGGGAATGGGAGACCCAGTACTTC
TRBV27	.	TRBJ1-1	.	CASSLGVWNTEAFF	TGTGCCAGCAGCCTCGGGGTCTGGAACACTGAAGCTTTCTTT
TRBV7-8	many	TRBJ2-3	.	CASSFPPNTDTQYF	TGTGCCAGCAGCTTCCCGCCGAACACAGATACGCAGTATTTT
TRBV11-2	many	TRBJ2-3	.	CASSRTGSTDTQYF	TGTGCCAGCAGCCGTACAGGGAGCACAGATACGCAGTATTTT
TRBV12-3/TRBV12-4	.	TRBJ1-1	.	CASSSTVKGFRTEAFF	TGTGCCAGCAGTTCAACAGTAAAGGGGTTCAGGACTGAAGCTTTCTTT
TRBV28	many	TRBJ1-1	.	CASSLTVLGYTEAFF	TGTGCCAGCAGTTTAACAGTGTTGGGGTACACTGAAGCTTTCTTT
TRBV12-3/TRBV12-4	many	TRBJ2-3	TRBD2	CASSSQRETDTQYF	TGTGCCAGCAGTTCCCAGCGGGAGACAGATACGCAGTATTTT
TRBV20-1	few	TRBJ1-6	.	CSARLRVDSPLHF	TGCAGTGCTAGGCTTAGGGTAGATTCACCCCTCCACTTT
TRBV12-3/TRBV12-4	few	TRBJ2-1	.	CASGSDLHSYNEQFF	TGTGCCAGCGGCTCCGATCTACACTCCTACAATGAGCAGTTCTTC
TRBV15	few	TRBJ1-5	.	CATSGTTSNQPQHF	TGTGCCACCAGCGGAACTACCTCCAATCAGCCCCAGCATTTT